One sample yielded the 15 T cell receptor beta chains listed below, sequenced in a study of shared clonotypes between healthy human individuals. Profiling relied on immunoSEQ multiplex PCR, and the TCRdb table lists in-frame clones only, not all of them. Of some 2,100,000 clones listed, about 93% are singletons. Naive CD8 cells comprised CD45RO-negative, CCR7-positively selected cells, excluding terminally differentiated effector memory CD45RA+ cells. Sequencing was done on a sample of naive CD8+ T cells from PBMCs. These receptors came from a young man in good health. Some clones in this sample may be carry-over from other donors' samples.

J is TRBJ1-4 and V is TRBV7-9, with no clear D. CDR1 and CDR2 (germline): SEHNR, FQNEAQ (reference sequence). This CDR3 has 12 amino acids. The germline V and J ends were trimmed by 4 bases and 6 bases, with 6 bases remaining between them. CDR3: CASSSADEKLFF. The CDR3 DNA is TGTGCCAGCAGCTCGGCGGATGAAAAACTGTTTTTT. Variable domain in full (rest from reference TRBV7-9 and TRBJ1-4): DTGVSQNPRHKITKRGQNVTFRCDPISEHNRLYWYRQTLGQGPEFLTYFQNEAQLEKSRLLSDRFSAERPKGSFSTLEIQRTEQGDSAMYLCASSSADEKLFFGSGTQLSVL.

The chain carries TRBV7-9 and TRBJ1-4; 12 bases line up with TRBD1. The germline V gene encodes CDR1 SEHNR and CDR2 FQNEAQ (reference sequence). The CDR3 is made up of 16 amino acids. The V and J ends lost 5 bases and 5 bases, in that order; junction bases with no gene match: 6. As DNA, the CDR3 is TGTGCCAGCAGCCCACCGGGGACAGGGGGCAATGAAAAACTGTTTTTT. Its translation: CASSPPGTGGNEKLFF. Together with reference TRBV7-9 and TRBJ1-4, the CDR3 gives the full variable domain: DTGVSQNPRHKITKRGQNVTFRCDPISEHNRLYWYRQTLGQGPEFLTYFQNEAQLEKSRLLSDRFSAERPKGSFSTLEIQRTEQGDSAMYLCASSPPGTGGNEKLFFGSGTQLSVL.

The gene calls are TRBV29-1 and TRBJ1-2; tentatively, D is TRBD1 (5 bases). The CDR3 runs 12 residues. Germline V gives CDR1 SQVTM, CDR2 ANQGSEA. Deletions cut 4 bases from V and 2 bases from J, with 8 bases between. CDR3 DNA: TGCAGCGTTGTCGACAGAAACTATGGCTACACCTTC. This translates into CSVVDRNYGYTF.

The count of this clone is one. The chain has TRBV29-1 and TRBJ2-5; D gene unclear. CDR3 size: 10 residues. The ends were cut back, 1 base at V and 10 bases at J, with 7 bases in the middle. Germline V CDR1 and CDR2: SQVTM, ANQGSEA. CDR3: CSVEGLNQYF. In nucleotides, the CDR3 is TGCAGCGTTGAAGGGCTTAACCAGTACTTC.

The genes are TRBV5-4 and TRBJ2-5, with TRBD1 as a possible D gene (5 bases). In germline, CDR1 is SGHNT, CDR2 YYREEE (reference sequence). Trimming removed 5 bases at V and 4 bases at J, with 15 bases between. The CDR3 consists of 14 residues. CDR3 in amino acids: CASRFDYDRETQYF. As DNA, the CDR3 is TGTGCCAGCAGATTTGATTATGACAGAGAGACCCAGTACTTC. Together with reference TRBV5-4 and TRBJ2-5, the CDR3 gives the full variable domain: ETGVTQSPTHLIKTRGQQVTLRCSSQSGHNTVSWYQQALGQGPQFIFQYYREEENGRGNFPPRFSGLQFPNYSSELNVNALELDDSALYLCASRFDYDRETQYFGPGTRLLVL.

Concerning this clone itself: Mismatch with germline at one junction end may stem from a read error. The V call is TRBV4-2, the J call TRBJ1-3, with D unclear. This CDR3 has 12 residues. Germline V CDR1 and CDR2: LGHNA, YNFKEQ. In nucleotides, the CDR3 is TGTGCCAGCAGCCAAGGGGAGGCCGCCGTGGATTTT. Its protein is CASSQGEAAVDF.

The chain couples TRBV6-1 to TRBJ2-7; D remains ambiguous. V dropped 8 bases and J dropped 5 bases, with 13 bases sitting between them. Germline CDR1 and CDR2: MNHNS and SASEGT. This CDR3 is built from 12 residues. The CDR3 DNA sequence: TGTGCCAGCTCTGAGATGGGCAACGAGCAGTACTTC. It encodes CASSEMGNEQYF.

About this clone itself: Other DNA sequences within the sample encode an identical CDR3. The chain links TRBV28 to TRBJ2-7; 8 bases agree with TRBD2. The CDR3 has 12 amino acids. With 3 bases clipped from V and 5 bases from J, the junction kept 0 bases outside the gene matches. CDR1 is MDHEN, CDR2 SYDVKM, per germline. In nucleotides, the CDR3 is TGTGCCAGCAGTTTCGGGGGGGACGAGCAGTACTTC. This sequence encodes CASSFGGDEQYF.

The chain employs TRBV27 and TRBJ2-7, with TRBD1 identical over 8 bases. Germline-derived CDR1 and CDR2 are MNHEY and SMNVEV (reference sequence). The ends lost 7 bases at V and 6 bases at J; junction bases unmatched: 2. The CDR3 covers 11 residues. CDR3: CASITGGEQYF. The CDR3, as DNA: TGTGCCAGCATCACAGGGGGCGAGCAGTACTTC.

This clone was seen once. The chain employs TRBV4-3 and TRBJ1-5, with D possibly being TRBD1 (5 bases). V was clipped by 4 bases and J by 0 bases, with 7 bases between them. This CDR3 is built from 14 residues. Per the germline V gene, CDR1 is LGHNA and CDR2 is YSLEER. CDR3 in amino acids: CASSPQGSNQPQHF. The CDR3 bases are TGCGCCAGCAGCCCCCAGGGTAGCAATCAGCCCCAGCATTTT.

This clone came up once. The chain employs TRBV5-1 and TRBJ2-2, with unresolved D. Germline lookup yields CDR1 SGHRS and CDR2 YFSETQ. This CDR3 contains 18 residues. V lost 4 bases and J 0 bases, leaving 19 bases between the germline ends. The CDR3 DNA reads TGCGCCAGCAGCGCCGACGGACCGATCTCCGCGAACACCGGGGAGCTGTTTTTT. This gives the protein CASSADGPISANTGELFF.

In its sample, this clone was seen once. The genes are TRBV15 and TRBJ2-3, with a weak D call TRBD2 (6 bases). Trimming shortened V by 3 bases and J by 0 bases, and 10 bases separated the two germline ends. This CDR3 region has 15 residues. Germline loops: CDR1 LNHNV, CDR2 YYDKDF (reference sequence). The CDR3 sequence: CATSSFSGSTDTQYF. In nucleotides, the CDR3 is TGTGCCACCAGCAGCTTTAGCGGTAGCACAGATACGCAGTATTTT.

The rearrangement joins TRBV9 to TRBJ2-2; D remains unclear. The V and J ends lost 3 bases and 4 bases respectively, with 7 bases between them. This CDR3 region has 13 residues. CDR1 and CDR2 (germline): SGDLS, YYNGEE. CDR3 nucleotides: TGTGCCAGCAGCGGAGGAACCACCGGGGAGCTGTTTTTT. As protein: CASSGGTTGELFF.

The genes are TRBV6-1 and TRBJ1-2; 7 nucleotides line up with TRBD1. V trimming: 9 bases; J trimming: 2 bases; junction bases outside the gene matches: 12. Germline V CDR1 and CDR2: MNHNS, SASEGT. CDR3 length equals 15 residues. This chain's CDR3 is CASPGPRGSNYGYTF. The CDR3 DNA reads TGTGCCAGTCCGGGACCCAGGGGGTCCAACTATGGCTACACCTTC.

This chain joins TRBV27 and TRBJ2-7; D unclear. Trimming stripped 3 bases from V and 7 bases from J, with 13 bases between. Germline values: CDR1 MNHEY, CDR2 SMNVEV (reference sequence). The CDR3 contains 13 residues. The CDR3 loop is CASSFGPKGEQYF. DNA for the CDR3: TGTGCCAGCAGTTTCGGCCCCAAAGGGGAGCAGTACTTC.